Shown below are 2 T cell receptor beta chains from a single sample sequenced in a study of OX40 agonist ivuxolimab in advanced cancers. Receptors were amplified or captured by the immunoSEQ multiplex PCR assay. TCRdb mirrors the immuneACCESS table, restricted to in-frame sequences. Some clones are absent from its copies; in checked studies, under half trace to an unresolved V gene, and the reason for the others is unknown. In this sample the table shows about 73,000 clones, around 90% of which occur a single time. Approximately 0.58% of the sample belongs to the ten largest clones. This sample comprised CD4+ or CD8+ T cells sorted from blood, obtained in a trial of the OX40 agonist ivuxolimab. These receptors all stem from an adult with an advanced solid tumor such as melanoma, head and neck, liver or kidney cancer.

This clone was counted a single time. The CDR3 protein is CASSLLGGRGLPEAFF. In DNA form, the CDR3 reads TGTGCCAGCAGCTTATTAGGCGGCAGGGGCTTGCCTGAAGCTTTCTTT. The chain uses TRBV7-9 and TRBJ1-1; a possible D gene is TRBD1 (6 bases). The V gene's germline CDR1 is SEHNR and CDR2 FQNEAQ (reference sequence). Trimming left V 2 bases short and J 6 bases short, with 19 bases between. The CDR3 spans 16 residues.

This sequence joins TRBV9 and TRBJ2-3; possibly TRBD2 for D (5 bases). The V gene's germline CDR1 is SGDLS and CDR2 YYNGEE. V was shortened by 2 bases and J by 0 bases, with 7 bases between the two germline ends. This CDR3 spans 14 amino acids. The CDR3 region has the DNA TGTGCCAGCAGCGTTCGGGGTAGCACAGATACGCAGTATTTT. Residues: CASSVRGSTDTQYF.